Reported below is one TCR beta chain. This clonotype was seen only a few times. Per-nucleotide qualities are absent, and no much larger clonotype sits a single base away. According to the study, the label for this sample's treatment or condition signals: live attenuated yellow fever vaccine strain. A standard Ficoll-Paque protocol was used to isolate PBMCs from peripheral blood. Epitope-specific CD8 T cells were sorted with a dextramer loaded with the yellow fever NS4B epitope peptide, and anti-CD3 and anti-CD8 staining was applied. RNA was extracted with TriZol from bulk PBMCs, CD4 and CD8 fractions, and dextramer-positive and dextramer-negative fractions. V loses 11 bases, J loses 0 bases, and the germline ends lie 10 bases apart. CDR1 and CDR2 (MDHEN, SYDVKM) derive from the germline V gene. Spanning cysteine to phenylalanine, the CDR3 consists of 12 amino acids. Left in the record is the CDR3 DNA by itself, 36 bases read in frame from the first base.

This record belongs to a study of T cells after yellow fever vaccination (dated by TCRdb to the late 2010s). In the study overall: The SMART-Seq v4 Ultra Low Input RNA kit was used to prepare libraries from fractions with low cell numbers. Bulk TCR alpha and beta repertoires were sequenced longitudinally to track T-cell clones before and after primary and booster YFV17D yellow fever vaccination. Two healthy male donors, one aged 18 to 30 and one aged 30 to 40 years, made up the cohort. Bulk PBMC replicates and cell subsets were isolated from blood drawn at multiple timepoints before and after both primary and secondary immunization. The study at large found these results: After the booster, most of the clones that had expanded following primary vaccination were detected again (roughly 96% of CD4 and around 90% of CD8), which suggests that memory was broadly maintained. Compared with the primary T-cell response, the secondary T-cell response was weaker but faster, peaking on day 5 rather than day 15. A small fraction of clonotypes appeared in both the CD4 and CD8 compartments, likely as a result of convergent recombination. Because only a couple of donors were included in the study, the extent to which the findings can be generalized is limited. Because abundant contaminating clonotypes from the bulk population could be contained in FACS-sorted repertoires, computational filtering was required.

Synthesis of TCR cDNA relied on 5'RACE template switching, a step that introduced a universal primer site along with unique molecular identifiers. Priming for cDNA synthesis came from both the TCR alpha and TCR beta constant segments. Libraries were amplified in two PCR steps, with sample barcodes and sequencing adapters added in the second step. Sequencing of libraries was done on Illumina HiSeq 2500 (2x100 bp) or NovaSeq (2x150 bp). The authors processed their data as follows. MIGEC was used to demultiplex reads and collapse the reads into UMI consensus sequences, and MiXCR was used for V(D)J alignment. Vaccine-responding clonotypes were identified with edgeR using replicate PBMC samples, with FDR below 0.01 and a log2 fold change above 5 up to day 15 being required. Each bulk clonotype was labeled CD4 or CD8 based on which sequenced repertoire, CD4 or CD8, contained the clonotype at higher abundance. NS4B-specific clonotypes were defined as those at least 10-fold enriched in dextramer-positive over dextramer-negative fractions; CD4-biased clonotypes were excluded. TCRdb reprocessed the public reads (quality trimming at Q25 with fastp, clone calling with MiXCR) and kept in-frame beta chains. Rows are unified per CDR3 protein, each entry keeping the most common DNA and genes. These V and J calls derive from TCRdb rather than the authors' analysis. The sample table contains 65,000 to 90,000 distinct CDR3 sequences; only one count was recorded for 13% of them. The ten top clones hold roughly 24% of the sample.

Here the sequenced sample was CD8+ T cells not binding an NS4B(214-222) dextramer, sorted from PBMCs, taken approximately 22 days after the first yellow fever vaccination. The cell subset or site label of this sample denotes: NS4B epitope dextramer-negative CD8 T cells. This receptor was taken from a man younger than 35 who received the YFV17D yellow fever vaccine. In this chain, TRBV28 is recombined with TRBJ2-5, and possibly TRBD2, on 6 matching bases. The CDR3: CACGGNQETQYF. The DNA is TGTGCCTGTGGGGGGAACCAAGAGACCCAGTACTTC.